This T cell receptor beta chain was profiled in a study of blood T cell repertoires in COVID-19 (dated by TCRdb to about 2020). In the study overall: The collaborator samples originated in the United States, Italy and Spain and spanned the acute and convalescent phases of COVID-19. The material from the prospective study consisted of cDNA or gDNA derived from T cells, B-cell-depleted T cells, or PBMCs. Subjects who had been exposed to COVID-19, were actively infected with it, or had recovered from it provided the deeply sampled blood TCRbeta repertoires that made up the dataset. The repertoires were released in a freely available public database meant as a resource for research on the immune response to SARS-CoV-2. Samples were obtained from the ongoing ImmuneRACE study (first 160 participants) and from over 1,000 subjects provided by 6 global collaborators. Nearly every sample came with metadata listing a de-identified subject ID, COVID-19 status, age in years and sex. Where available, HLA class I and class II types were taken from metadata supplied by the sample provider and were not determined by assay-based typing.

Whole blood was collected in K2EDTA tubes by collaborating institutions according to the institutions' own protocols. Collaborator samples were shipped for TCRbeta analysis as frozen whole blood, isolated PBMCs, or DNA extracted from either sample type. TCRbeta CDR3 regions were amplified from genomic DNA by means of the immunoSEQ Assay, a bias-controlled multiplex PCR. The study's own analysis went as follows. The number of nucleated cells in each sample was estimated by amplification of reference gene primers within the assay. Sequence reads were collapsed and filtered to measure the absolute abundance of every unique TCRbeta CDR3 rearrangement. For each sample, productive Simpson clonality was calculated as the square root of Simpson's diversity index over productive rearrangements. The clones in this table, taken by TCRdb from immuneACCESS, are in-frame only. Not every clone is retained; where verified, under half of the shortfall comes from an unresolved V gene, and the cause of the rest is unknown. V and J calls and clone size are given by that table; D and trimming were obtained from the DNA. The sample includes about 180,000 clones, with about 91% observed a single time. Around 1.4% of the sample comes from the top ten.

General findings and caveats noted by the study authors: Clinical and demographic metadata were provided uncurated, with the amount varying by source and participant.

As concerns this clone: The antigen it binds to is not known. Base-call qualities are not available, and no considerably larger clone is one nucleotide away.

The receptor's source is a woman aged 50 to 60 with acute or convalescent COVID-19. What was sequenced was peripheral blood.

The bases read TGTGCCACCAGCGGGACAGAGCACTATGGCTACACCTTC. This is translated as CATSGTEHYGYTF. Recombination linked TRBV24-1 to TRBJ1-2; 7 of the junction bases match TRBD1. The germline V and J ends show losses of 7 bases and 3 bases respectively, and no gene match explains 4 bases of the junction. The CDR3 spans 13 residues, from the cysteine through the phenylalanine. CDR3 DNA is the only sequence kept; it has 39 bases, read in frame from the first base. The germline V gene sets CDR1 to KGHDR and CDR2 to SFDVKD.